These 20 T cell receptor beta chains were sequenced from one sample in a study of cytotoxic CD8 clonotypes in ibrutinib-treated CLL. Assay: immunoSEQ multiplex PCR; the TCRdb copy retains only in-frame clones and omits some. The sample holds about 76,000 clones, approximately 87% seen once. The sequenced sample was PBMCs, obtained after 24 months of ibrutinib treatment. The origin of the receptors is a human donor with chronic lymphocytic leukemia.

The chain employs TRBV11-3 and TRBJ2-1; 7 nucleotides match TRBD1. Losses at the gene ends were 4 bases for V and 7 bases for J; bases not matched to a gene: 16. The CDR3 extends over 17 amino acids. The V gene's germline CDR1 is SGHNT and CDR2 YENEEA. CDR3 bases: TGTGCCAGCAGCTCTAGACAGGGCCCGGCAGGGAAGAATGAGCAGTTCTTC. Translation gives CASSSRQGPAGKNEQFF.

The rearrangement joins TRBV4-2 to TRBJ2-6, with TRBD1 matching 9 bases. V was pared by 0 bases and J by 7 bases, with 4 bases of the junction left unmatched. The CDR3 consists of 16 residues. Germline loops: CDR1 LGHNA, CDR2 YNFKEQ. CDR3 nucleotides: TGTGCCAGCAGCCAAGAATGGGACAGGGACGCCAACGTCCTGACTTTC. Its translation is CASSQEWDRDANVLTF.

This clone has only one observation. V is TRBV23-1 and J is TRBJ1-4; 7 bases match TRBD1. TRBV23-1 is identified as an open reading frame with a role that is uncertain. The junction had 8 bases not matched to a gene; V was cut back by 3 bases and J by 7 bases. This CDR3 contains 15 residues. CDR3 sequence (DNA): TGCGCCAGCAGTCAGTCGACAGGGCAATTTGAAAAACTGTTTTTT. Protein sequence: CASSQSTGQFEKLFF.

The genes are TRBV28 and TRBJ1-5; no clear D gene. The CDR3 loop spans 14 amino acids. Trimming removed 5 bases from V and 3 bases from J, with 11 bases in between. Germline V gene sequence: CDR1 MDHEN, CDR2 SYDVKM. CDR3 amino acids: CASSSPEANQPQHF. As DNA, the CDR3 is TGTGCCAGCAGTAGCCCGGAGGCCAATCAGCCCCAGCATTTT.

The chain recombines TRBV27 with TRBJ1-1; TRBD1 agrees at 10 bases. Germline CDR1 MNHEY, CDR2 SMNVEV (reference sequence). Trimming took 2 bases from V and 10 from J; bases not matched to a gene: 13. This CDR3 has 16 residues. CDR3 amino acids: CASSLTGTGESSGAFF. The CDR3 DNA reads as TGTGCCAGCAGTTTAACGGGGACAGGGGAGTCTTCTGGAGCTTTCTTT.

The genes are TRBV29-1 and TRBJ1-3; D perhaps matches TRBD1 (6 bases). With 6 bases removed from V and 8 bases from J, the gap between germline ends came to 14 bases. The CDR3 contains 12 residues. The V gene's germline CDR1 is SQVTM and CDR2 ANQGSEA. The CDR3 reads CSVRRTEDTIYF. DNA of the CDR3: TGCAGCGTCCGAAGGACAGAGGACACCATATATTTT.

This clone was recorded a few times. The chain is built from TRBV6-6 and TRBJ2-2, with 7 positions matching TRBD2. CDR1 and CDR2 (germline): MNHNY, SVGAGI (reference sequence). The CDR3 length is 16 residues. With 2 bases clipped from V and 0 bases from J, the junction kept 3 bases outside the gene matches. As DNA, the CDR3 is TGTGCCAGCAGTTACGGGGCGGGAGCGAACACCGGGGAGCTGTTTTTT. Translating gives CASSYGAGANTGELFF.

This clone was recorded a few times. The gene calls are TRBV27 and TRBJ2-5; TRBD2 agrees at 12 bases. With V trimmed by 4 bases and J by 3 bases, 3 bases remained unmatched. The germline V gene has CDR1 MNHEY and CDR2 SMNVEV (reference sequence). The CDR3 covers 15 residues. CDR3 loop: CASSSPSGREETQYF. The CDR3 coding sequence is TGTGCCAGCAGTTCTCCTAGCGGGAGGGAAGAGACCCAGTACTTC.

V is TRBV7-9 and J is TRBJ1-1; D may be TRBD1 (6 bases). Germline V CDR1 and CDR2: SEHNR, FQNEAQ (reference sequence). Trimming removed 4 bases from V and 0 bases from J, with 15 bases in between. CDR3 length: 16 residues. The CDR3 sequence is CASSSRGPLVNTEAFF. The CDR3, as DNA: TGTGCCAGCAGCTCCAGGGGCCCGCTGGTGAACACTGAAGCTTTCTTT.

As DNA, the CDR3 is TGTGCCAGTAGTCCCGACAGAAATCAGCCCCAGCATTTT. This translates into CASSPDRNQPQHF. The chain combines TRBV19 with TRBJ1-5, with TRBD1 as a possible D gene (5 bases). Germline-derived CDR1 and CDR2 are LNHDA and SQIVND (reference sequence). This CDR3 contains 13 residues. V was clipped by 5 bases and J by 4 bases, with 9 bases between them.

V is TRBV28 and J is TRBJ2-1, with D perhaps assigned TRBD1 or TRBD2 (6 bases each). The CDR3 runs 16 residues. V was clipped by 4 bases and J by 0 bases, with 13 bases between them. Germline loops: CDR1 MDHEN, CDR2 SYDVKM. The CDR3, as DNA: TGTGCCAGCAGTTCCCTCGGGGGCTCCTCCTACAATGAGCAGTTCTTC. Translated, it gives CASSSLGGSSYNEQFF. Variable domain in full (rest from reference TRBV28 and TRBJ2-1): DVKVTQSSRYLVKRTGEKVFLECVQDMDHENMFWYRQDPGLGLRLIYFSYDVKMKEKGDIPEGYSVSREKKERFSLILESASTNQTSMYLCASSSLGGSSYNEQFFGPGTRLTVL.

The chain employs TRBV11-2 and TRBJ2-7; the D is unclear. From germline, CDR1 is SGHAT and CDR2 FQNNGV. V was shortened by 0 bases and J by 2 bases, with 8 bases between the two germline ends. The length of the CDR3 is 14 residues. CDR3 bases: TGTGCCAGCAGCTTAGAGGCCAGTACCTACGAGCAGTACTTC. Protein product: CASSLEASTYEQYF.

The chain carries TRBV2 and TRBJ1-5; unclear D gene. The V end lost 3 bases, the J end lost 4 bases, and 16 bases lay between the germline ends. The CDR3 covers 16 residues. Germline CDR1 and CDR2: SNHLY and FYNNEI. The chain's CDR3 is CASSEVLLSPNQPQHF. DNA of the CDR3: TGTGCCAGCAGTGAGGTTCTCTTATCCCCGAATCAGCCCCAGCATTTT. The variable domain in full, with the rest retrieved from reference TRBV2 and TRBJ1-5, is EPEVTQTPSHQVTQMGQEVILRCVPISNHLYFYWYRQILGQKVEFLVSFYNNEISEKSEIFDDQFSVERPDGSNFTLKIRSTKLEDSAMYFCASSEVLLSPNQPQHFGDGTRLSIL.

The CDR3 coding sequence is TGTGCCAGCAGCTTAGAGCTCGATGAGCAGTTCTTC. This gives the protein CASSLELDEQFF. The chain joins TRBV7-9 to TRBJ2-1; no firm D call. Germline V CDR1 and CDR2: SEHNR, FQNEAQ (reference sequence). The CDR3 runs 12 residues. The germline V and J ends were trimmed by 1 base and 8 bases, with 6 bases remaining between them.

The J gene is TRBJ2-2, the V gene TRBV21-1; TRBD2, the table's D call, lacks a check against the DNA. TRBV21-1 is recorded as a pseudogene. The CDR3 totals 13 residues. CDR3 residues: CASPRPNTGELFF. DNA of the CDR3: TGTGCCAGCCCGAGGCCTAACACCGGGGAGCTGTTTTTT.

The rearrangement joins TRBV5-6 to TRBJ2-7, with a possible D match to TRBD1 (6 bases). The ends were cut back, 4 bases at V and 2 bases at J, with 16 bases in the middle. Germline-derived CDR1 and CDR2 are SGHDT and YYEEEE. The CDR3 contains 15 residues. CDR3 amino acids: CASSPYDRMAYEQYF. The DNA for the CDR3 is TGTGCCAGCAGCCCCTACGACAGGATGGCCTACGAGCAGTACTTC.

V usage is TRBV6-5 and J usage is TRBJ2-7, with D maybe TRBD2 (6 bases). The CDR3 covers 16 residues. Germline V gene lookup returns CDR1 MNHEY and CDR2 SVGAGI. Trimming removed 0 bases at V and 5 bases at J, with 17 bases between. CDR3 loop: CASSYSSNGGVNEQYF. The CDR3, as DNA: TGTGCCAGCAGTTACTCAAGTAACGGGGGTGTAAACGAGCAGTACTTC.

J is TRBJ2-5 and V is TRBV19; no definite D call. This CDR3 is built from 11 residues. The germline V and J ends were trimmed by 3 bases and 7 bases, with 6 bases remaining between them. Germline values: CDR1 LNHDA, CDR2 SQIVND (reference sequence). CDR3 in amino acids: CASSIFGTQYF. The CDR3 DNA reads TGTGCCAGTAGTATCTTCGGGACCCAGTACTTC.

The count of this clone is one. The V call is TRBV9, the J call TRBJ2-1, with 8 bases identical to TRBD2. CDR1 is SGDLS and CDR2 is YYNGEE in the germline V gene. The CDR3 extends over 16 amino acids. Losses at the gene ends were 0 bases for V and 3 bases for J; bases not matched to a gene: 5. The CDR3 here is CASSVGGSGIYNEQFF. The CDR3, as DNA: TGTGCCAGCAGCGTAGGAGGTAGCGGGATCTACAATGAGCAGTTCTTC.

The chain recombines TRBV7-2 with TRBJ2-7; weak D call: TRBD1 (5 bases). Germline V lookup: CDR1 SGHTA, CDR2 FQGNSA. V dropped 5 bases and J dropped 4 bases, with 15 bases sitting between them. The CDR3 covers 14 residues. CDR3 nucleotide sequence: TGTGCCAGCAGCGTCGGTTGGGGCGCTTACGAGCAGTACTTC. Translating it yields CASSVGWGAYEQYF.